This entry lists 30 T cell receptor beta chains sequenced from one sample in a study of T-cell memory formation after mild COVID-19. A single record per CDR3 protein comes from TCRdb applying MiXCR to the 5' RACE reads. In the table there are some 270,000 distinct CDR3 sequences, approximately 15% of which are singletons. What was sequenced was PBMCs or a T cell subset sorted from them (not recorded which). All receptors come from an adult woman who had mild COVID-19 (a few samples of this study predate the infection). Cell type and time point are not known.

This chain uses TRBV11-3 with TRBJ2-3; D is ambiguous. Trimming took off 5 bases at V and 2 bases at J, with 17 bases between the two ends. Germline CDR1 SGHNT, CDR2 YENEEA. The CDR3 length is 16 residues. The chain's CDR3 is CASSLRTGASTDTQYF. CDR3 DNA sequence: TGTGCCAGCAGCCTCCGGACCGGAGCCTCCACAGATACGCAGTATTTT.

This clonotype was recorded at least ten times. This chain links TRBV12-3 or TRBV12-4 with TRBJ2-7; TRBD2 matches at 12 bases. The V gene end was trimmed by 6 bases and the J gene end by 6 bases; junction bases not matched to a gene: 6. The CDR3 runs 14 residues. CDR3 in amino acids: CASSLAGGMGEQYF. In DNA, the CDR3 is TGTGCCAGCAGCCTAGCGGGAGGGATGGGCGAGCAGTACTTC.

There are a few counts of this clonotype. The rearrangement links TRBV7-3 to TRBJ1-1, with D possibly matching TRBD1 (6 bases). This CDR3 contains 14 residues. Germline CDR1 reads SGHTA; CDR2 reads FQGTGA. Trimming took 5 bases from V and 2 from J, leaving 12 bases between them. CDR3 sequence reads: CASSRGATNTEAFF. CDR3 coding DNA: TGTGCCAGCAGCCGGGGGGCGACAAACACTGAAGCTTTCTTT.

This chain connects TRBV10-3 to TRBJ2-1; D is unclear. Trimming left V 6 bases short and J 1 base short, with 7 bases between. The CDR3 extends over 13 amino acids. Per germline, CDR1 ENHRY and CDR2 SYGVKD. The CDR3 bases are TGTGCCATCAGCGGGTTATCCTACAATGAGCAGTTCTTC. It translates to CAISGLSYNEQFF.

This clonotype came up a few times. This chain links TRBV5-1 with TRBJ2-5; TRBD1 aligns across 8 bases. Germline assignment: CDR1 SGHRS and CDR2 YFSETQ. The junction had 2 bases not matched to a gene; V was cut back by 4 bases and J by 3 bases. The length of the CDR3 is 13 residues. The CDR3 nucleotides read TGCGCCAGCAGCAAACAGGGGGAAGAGACCCAGTACTTC. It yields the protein CASSKQGEETQYF.

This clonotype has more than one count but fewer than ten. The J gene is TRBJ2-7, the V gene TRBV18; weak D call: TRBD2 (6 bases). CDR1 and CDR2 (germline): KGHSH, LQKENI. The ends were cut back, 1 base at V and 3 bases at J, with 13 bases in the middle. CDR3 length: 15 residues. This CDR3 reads CASSPLEGQGYEQYF. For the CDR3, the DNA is TGTGCCAGCTCACCACTGGAGGGCCAGGGCTACGAGCAGTACTTC.

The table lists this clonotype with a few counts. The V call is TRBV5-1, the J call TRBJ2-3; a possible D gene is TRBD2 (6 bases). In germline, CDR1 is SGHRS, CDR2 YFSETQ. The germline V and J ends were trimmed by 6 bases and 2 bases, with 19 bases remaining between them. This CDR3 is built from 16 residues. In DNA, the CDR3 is TGCGCCAGCAACTTCGGGACTGGAACTACCACAGATACGCAGTATTTT. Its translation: CASNFGTGTTTDTQYF.

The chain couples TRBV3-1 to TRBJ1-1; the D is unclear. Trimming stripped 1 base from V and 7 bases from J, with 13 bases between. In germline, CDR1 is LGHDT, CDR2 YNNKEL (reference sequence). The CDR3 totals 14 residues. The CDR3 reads CASSQVVGPGEAFF. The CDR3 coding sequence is TGTGCCAGCAGCCAAGTGGTAGGGCCGGGTGAAGCTTTCTTT.

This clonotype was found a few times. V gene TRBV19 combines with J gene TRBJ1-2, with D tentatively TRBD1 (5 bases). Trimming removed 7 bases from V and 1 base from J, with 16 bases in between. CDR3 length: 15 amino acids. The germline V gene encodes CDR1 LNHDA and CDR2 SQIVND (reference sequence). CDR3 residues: CASTTVGDYNYGYTF. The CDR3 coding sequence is TGTGCCAGTACCACTGTCGGGGACTATAACTATGGCTACACCTTC.

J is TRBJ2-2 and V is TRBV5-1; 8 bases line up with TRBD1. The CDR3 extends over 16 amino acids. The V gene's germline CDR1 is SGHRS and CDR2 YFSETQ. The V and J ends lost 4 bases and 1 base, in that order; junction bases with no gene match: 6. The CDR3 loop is CASSPNGQGNTGELFF. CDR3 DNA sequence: TGCGCCAGCAGCCCGAATGGACAGGGGAACACCGGGGAGCTGTTTTTT.

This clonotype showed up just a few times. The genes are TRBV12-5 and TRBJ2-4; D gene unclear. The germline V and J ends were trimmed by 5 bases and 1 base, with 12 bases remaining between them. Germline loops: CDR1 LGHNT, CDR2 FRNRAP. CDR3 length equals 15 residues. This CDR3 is CASGPDLGAKNIQYF. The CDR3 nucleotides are TGTGCTAGTGGTCCTGACCTGGGGGCCAAAAACATTCAGTACTTC.

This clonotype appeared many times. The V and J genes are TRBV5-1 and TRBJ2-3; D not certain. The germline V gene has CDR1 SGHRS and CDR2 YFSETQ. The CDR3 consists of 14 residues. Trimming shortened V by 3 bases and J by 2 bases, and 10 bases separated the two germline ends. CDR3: CASSSTLFTDTQYF. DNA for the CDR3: TGCGCCAGCAGCTCGACCTTATTCACAGATACGCAGTATTTT.

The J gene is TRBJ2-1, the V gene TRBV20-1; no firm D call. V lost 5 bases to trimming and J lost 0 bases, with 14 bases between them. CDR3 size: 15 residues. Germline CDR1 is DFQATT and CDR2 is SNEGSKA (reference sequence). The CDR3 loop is CSAPKRGSSYNEQFF. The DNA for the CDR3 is TGCAGTGCTCCCAAGCGCGGAAGCTCCTACAATGAGCAGTTCTTC.

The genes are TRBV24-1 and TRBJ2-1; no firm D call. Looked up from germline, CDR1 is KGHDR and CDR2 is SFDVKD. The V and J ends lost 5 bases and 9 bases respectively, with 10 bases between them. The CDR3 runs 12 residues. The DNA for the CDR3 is TGTGCCACCAGTGCTTTTTCGTCTGAGCAGTTCTTC. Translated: CATSAFSSEQFF.

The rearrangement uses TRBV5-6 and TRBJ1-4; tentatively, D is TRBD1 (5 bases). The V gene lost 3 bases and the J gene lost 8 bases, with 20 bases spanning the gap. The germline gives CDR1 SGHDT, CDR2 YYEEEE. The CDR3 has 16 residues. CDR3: CASSSPLLGDREKLFF. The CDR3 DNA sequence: TGTGCCAGCAGCTCACCCCTACTGGGGGATCGGGAAAAACTGTTTTTT.

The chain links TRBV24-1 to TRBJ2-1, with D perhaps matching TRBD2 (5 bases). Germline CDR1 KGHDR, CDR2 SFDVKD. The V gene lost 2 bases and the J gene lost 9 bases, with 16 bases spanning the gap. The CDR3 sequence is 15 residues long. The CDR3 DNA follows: TGTGCCACCAGTGATTCTAGAACCCCCCGGGGTGAGCAGTTCTTC. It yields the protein CATSDSRTPRGEQFF.

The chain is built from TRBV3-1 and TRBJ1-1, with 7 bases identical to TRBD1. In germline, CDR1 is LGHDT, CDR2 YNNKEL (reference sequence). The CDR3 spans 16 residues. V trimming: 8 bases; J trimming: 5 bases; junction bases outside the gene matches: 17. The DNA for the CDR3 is TGTGCCAGCCAAGGACAGGAAGGGAGGGGGGGAACTGAAGCTTTCTTT. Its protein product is CASQGQEGRGGTEAFF.

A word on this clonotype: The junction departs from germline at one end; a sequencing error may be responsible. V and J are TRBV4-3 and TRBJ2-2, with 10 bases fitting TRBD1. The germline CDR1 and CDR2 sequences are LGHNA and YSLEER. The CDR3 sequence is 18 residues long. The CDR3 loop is CASSQDLSGQGPTGELFF. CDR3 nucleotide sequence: TGCGCCAGCAGCCAAGATCTATCGGGACAGGGGCCAACCGGTGAGCTGTTTTTT.

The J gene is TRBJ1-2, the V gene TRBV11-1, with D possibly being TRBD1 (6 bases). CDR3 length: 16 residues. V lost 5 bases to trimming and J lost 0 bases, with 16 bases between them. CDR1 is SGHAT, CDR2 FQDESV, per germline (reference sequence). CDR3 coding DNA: TGTGCCAGCAGCCTCTCCCCCGACAGGACTAACTATGGCTACACCTTC. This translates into CASSLSPDRTNYGYTF.

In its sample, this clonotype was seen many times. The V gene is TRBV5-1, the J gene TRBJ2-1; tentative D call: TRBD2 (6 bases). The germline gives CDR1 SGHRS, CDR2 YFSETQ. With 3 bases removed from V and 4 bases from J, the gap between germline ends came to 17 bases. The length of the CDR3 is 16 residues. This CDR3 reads CASSSSSGGWYNEQFF. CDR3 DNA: TGCGCCAGCAGCTCGAGTAGCGGAGGTTGGTACAATGAGCAGTTCTTC.

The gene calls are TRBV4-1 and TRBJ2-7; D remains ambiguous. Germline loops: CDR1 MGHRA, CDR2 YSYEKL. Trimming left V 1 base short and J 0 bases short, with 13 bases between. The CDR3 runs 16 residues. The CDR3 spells CASSQGAFRSSYEQYF. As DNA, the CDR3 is TGCGCCAGCAGCCAAGGGGCTTTCAGGAGCTCCTACGAGCAGTACTTC.

The CDR3 bases are TGCAGCGTTGATCGACAGGGGAACACCGGGGAGCTGTTTTTT. This gives the protein CSVDRQGNTGELFF. The V call is TRBV29-1, the J call TRBJ2-2, with TRBD1 matching 7 bases. V was pared by 3 bases and J by 1 base, with 2 bases of the junction left unmatched. Looked up from germline, CDR1 is SQVTM and CDR2 is ANQGSEA. The CDR3 has 14 amino acids.

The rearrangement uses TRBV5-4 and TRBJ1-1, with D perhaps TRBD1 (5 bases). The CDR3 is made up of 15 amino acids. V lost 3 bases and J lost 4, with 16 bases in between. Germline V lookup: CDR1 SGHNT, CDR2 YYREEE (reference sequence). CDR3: CASSSYGGRGTEAFF. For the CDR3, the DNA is TGTGCCAGCAGCTCGTACGGGGGTCGGGGCACTGAAGCTTTCTTT.

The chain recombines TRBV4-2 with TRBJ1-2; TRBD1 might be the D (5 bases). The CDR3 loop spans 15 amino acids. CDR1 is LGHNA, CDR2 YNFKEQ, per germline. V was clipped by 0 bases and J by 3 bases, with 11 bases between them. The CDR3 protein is CASSQDSGGDYGYTF. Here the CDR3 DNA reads TGTGCCAGCAGCCAAGACTCCGGGGGGGACTATGGCTACACCTTC.

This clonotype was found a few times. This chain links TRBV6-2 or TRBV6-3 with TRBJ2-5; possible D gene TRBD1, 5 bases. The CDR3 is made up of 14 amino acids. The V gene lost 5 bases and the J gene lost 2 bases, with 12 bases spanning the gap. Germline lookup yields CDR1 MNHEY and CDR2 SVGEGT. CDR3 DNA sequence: TGTGCCAGCAGTAAATGGACACAGCAAGAGACCCAGTACTTC. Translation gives CASSKWTQQETQYF.

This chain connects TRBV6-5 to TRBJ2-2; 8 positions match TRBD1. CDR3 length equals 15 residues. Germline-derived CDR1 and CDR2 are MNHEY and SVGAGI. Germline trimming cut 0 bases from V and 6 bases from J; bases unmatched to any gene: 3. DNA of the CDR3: TGTGCCAGCAGTTACTCCAGGGGGCGGGCCGGGGAGCTGTTTTTT. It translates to CASSYSRGRAGELFF.

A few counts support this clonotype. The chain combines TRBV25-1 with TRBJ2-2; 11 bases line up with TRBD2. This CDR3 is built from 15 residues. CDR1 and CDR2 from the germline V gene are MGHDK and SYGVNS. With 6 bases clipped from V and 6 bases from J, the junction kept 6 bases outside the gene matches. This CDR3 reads CASSPSGRSSGELFF. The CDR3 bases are TGTGCCAGCAGCCCTAGCGGGAGGTCGTCCGGGGAGCTGTTTTTT.

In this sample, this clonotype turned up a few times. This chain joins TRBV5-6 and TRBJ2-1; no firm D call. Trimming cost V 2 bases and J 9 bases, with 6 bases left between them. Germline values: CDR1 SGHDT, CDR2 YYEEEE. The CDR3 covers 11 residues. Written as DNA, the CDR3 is TGTGCCAGCAGCTTAGGCGTTGAGCAGTTCTTC. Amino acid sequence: CASSLGVEQFF.

The CDR3 sequence is CSAPLTGAYGYTF. The CDR3 DNA follows: TGCAGTGCTCCATTAACCGGGGCCTATGGCTACACCTTC. The chain uses TRBV20-1 and TRBJ1-2, with D possibly matching TRBD1 (5 bases). Between the trimmed V and J ends, which lost 5 bases and 4 bases, there was a span of 14 bases. The CDR3 spans 13 residues. The germline CDR1 and CDR2 sequences are DFQATT and SNEGSKA (reference sequence).

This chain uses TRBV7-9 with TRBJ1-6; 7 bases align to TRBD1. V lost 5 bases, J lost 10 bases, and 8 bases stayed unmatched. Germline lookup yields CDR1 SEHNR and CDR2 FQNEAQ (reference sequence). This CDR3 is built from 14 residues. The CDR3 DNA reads TGTGCCAGCAGCCCACAGTCACAGGGGTCACCCCTCCACTTT. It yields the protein CASSPQSQGSPLHF.